This T cell receptor (beta chain) came from a study of siplizumab effects on memory and regulatory T cells. Whole-study results and caveats: Proliferating siplizumab-culture Tregs lacked confirmation of suppressive function.

Notes on this clone: Its antigen is not known.

From germline, CDR1 is SGHTA and CDR2 FQGNSA. The CDR3 is 13 amino acids. Trimming cost V 0 bases and J 3 bases, with 5 bases left between them. The repertoire was sequenced with immunoSEQ multiplex PCR; TCRdb's copy has only in-frame clones and lacks some. The data hold some 100,000 clones, with about 93% observed a single time. The rearrangement uses TRBV7-2 and TRBJ1-1; D is unclear. The TCR sequence derives from a human donor in good health. The material sequenced was non-Treg CD4+ T cells sorted from blood. The CDR3 coding sequence is TGTGCCAGCAGCTTAGCTGGGTACACTGAAGCTTTCTTT. Translated, it gives CASSLAGYTEAFF.